The rows below give T cell receptor beta chains drawn from one sample of a study of Ad26.COV2.S vaccination and SARS-CoV-2 variants. Repertoires were generated with immunoSEQ multiplex PCR, while TCRdb's copy carries only in-frame clones and drops some. This table holds around 370,000 clones, roughly 94% found once. The specimen comprised peripheral blood, sampled after recovery from COVID-19. Source of these receptors: a human donor who had recovered from COVID-19. Each CDR3 is given with its conserved first and last residue. The D gene is left open where the match is weak. Some rows mark clone size as missing; the rest say once, few, many or name a class of expanded clone.

clone_size j_call d_call v_call cdr3_aa cdr3_nt
. TRBJ2-3 . TRBV19 CASSLGPSTDTQYF TGTGCCAGTAGTCTCGGACCGAGCACAGATACGCAGTATTTT
. TRBJ1-2 . TRBV12-3/TRBV12-4 CASSYGVSYTF TGTGCCAGCAGTTATGGGGTTAGCTACACCTTC
. TRBJ2-2 . TRBV23-1 CASKGRNGHTSGELFF TGCGCCAGCAAAGGCAGGAACGGTCATACTTCCGGGGAGCTGTTTTTT
. TRBJ1-1 . TRBV19 CASRETSNTEAFF TGTGCCAGTAGGGAGACATCGAACACTGAAGCTTTCTTT
. TRBJ1-2 . TRBV4-3 CASSQVLGTSGYTF TGCGCCAGCAGCCAAGTTCTAGGCACATCCGGCTACACCTTC
. TRBJ1-6 TRBD1 TRBV5-1 CASSLADRGDSPLHF TGCGCCAGCAGCTTGGCGGACAGGGGAGATTCACCCCTCCACTTT
. TRBJ1-1 . TRBV5-1 CASSLGNGDTEAFF TGCGCCAGCAGCTTGGGTAATGGGGACACTGAAGCTTTCTTT
. TRBJ1-1 . TRBV6-6 CASREGTQAFF TGTGCCAGCAGGGAGGGGACCCAAGCTTTCTTT
. TRBJ1-3 . TRBV9 CASRDGNTIYF TGTGCCAGCAGAGACGGAAACACCATATATTTT
. TRBJ1-5 TRBD1 TRBV18 CASSLGAGQNNQPQHF TGTGCCAGCTCACTCGGAGCGGGACAGAACAATCAGCCCCAGCATTTT
. TRBJ1-5 . TRBV7-9 CASSLTNQPQHF TGTGCCAGCAGCTTAACCAATCAGCCCCAGCATTTT
. TRBJ1-1 . TRBV5-1 CASSLLGGTPLNTEAFF TGCGCCAGCAGCTTGTTAGGTGGCACCCCCCTAAACACTGAAGCTTTCTTT
few TRBJ1-2 TRBD1 TRBV7-9 CASSLESGGVYTF TGTGCCAGCAGCTTAGAGTCAGGGGGAGTGTACACCTTC
. TRBJ2-2 . TRBV3-1/TRBV3-2 CASSQGLPQRLFF TGTGCCAGCAGCCAAGGCCTGCCGCAGAGGCTGTTTTTT
once TRBJ1-1 . TRBV4-1 CASSQGRALTTEAFF TGCGCCAGCAGCCAAGGTCGCGCTTTGACCACTGAAGCTTTCTTT
few TRBJ1-2 . TRBV9 CASGGTHYGYTF TGTGCCAGCGGGGGGACCCACTATGGCTACACCTTC
. TRBJ2-1 TRBD1 TRBV19 CASSTTDRGWRYNEQFF TGTGCCAGTAGTACGACCGACAGGGGATGGAGGTACAATGAGCAGTTCTTC
. TRBJ1-4 TRBD1 TRBV2 CATRQGEIEKLFF TGTGCCACACGACAGGGCGAGATCGAAAAACTGTTTTTT
. TRBJ1-5 TRBD1 TRBV6-6 CASSYLQGAGQPQHF TGTGCCAGCAGTTACCTGCAGGGGGCGGGACAGCCCCAGCATTTT
. TRBJ1-1 . TRBV6-5 CASSSTVNTEAFF TGTGCCAGCAGTTCTACAGTGAACACTGAAGCTTTCTTT
. TRBJ1-1 . TRBV10-3 CAIRQTTGTEAFF TGTGCCATCAGACAGACAACGGGGACTGAAGCTTTCTTT
. TRBJ1-2 TRBD1 TRBV10-2 CASSAGQGIYGYTF TGCGCCAGCAGTGCGGGACAGGGGATCTATGGCTACACCTTC
. TRBJ2-2 TRBD2 TRBV6-5 CASSYSSGAAAGELFF TGTGCCAGCAGTTACTCGAGCGGGGCGGCTGCCGGGGAGCTGTTTTTT
. TRBJ2-3 . TRBV14 CASSQDVASADTQYF TGTGCCAGCAGCCAAGATGTAGCATCCGCAGATACGCAGTATTTT
. TRBJ2-7 TRBD2 TRBV14 CASSRGSWEQYF TGTGCCAGCAGCCGCGGGAGTTGGGAGCAGTACTTC
. TRBJ2-1 . TRBV7-9 CASSLSNEQFF TGTGCCAGCAGCTTAAGTAATGAGCAGTTCTTC
. TRBJ1-1 . TRBV10-1 CASSEGVGVAYTEAFF TGCGCCAGCAGTGAAGGGGTAGGGGTAGCTTACACTGAAGCTTTCTTT
. TRBJ1-2 . TRBV6-6 CASSSVVGYGYTF TGTGCCAGCAGCAGCGTAGTAGGGTATGGCTACACCTTC
. TRBJ2-1 . TRBV24-1 CATSDWNEQFF TGTGCCACCAGTGACTGGAATGAGCAGTTCTTC
few TRBJ2-3 . TRBV4-1 CASSQVIASTDTQYF TGCGCCAGCAGCCAAGTTATCGCTAGCACAGATACGCAGTATTTT
. TRBJ2-2 . TRBV5-1 CASSSIGQTNTGELFF TGCGCCAGCAGCTCCATCGGACAGACGAACACCGGGGAGCTGTTTTTT
. TRBJ2-5 TRBD1 TRBV10-2 CASSESKGQQETQYF TGCGCCAGCAGTGAGTCGAAGGGACAGCAAGAGACCCAGTACTTC
once TRBJ1-1 . TRBV7-6 CASSLAEGVFGTEAFF TGTGCCAGCAGCTTAGCAGAGGGGGTCTTTGGGACTGAAGCTTTCTTT